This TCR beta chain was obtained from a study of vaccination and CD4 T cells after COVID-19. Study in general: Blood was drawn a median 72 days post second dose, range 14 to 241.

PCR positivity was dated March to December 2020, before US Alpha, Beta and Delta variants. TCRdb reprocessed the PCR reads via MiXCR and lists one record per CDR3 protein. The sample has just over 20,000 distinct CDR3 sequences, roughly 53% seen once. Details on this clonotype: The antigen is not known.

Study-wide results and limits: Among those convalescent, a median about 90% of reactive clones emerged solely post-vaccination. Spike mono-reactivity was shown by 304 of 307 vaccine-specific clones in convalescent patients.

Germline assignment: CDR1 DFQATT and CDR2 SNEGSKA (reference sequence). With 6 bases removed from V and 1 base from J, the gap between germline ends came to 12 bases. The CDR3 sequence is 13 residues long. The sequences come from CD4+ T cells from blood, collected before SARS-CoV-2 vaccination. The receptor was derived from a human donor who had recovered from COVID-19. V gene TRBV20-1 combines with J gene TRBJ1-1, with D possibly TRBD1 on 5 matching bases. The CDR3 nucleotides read TGCAGTGCGGTGGGACCGCCGAACACTGAAGCTTTCTTT. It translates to CSAVGPPNTEAFF.